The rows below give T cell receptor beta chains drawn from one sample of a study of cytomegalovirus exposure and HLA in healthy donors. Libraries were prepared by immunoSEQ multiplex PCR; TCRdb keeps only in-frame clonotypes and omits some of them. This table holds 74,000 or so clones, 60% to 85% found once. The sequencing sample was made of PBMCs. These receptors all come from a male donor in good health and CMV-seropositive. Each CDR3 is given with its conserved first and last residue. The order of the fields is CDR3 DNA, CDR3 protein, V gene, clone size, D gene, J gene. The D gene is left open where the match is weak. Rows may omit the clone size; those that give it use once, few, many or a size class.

DNA: TGCGCCAGCAGCTTGCAGCGGGGGGGCACAGATACGCAGTATTTT
CDR3: CASSLQRGGTDTQYF
V: TRBV5-1
size: once
D: TRBD2
J: TRBJ2-3

DNA: TGTGCCAGCAGTTACGGGGGGGACTACGAGCAGTACTTC
CDR3: CASSYGGDYEQYF
V: TRBV6-5
size: .
D: TRBD2
J: TRBJ2-7

DNA: TGTGCCAGCAGCGTAGAGCGGGGGGACACAGATACGCAGTATTTT
CDR3: CASSVERGDTDTQYF
V: TRBV9
size: few
D: TRBD2
J: TRBJ2-3

DNA: TGTGCCAGCAGACCGGCGCTGTTTGGGGGGAACTCTGGAAACACCATATATTTT
CDR3: CASRPALFGGNSGNTIYF
V: TRBV2
size: few
D: .
J: TRBJ1-3

DNA: TGCGCCAGCAGCCCGGGACAGGGGCCTATGAACACTGAAGCTTTCTTT
CDR3: CASSPGQGPMNTEAFF
V: TRBV4-1
size: .
D: TRBD1
J: TRBJ1-1

DNA: TGTGCCAGTAGGATGGACAGCAACTATGGCTACACCTTC
CDR3: CASRMDSNYGYTF
V: TRBV19
size: .
D: .
J: TRBJ1-2

DNA: TGTGCCAGCAGTTCCGAGGGAAAGGTGGATACGCAGTATTTT
CDR3: CASSSEGKVDTQYF
V: TRBV28
size: .
D: .
J: TRBJ2-3

DNA: TGTGCCAGCAGCTGGGGACTAGCGGGGCTCAATGAGCAGTTCTTC
CDR3: CASSWGLAGLNEQFF
V: TRBV5-6
size: .
D: TRBD2
J: TRBJ2-1

DNA: TGTGCCAGCAGGGCCCATATTGGGCGGGACTACAATGAGCAGTTCTTC
CDR3: CASRAHIGRDYNEQFF
V: TRBV2
size: many
D: .
J: TRBJ2-1

DNA: TGTGCCAGTAGGGGCAGTCAAGAGACCCAGTACTTC
CDR3: CASRGSQETQYF
V: TRBV19
size: .
D: .
J: TRBJ2-5

DNA: TGTGCCTCCCAAGGGACAGTGCCCCCTCTTTTCTCTGGAAACACCATATATTTT
CDR3: CASQGTVPPLFSGNTIYF
V: TRBV11-2
size: .
D: TRBD1
J: TRBJ1-3

DNA: TGTGCCATCAGTGACCCTACAGGGGCCTACGAGCAGTACTTC
CDR3: CAISDPTGAYEQYF
V: TRBV10-3
size: .
D: TRBD1
J: TRBJ2-7

DNA: TGTGCCAGCAGTGAGGGACAGGGGGCAGCTGGGGCCAACGTCCTGACTTTC
CDR3: CASSEGQGAAGANVLTF
V: TRBV6-1
size: once
D: TRBD1
J: TRBJ2-6

DNA: TGTGCCAGCAGCTTCCGACAGGGCCCTTATGGCTACACCTTC
CDR3: CASSFRQGPYGYTF
V: TRBV5-4
size: once
D: TRBD1
J: TRBJ1-2

DNA: TGTGCCAGCAGCCCGCAACCCGACAGGGCCTACGAGCAGTACTTC
CDR3: CASSPQPDRAYEQYF
V: TRBV7-2
size: .
D: TRBD1
J: TRBJ2-7

DNA: TGTGCCAGCAGCGTAGCTCCAGGTGAAGGCATTCAGTACTTC
CDR3: CASSVAPGEGIQYF
V: TRBV9
size: .
D: .
J: TRBJ2-4

DNA: TGTGCCAGCAGCTCGCGACTAGCGGCCTACAATGAGCAGTTCTTC
CDR3: CASSSRLAAYNEQFF
V: TRBV7-2
size: few
D: TRBD2
J: TRBJ2-1

DNA: TGTGCCAGCAGCGTATTGTTTGGGGGCATTAATGAAAAACTGTTTTTT
CDR3: CASSVLFGGINEKLFF
V: TRBV9
size: .
D: .
J: TRBJ1-4

DNA: TGTGCCAGCAGCTCTTTGGAGCGTGCCAATCAGCCCCAGCATTTT
CDR3: CASSSLERANQPQHF
V: TRBV7-8
size: .
D: .
J: TRBJ1-5

DNA: TGCAGCGTTGAAACAGGACAGGTCGTCTGCGTAAGCTATGGCTACACCTTC
CDR3: CSVETGQVVCVSYGYTF
V: TRBV29-1
size: .
D: TRBD1
J: TRBJ1-2

DNA: TGCGCCAGCAGTGAACCCCCAGTGATGAACACTGAAGCTTTCTTT
CDR3: CASSEPPVMNTEAFF
V: TRBV10-2
size: .
D: .
J: TRBJ1-1

DNA: TGTGCCACCAGCAGCGGGGGACGGTACTCCTACGAGCAGTACTTC
CDR3: CATSSGGRYSYEQYF
V: TRBV15
size: .
D: .
J: TRBJ2-7

DNA: TGTGCCAGCAGTCACGGGCCTAGCGACCGAACAGGGCAGTACTTC
CDR3: CASSHGPSDRTGQYF
V: TRBV27
size: .
D: .
J: TRBJ2-7

DNA: TGCGCCAGCAGCCAGGGGGATCGAGCCGGGGAGCTGTTTTTT
CDR3: CASSQGDRAGELFF
V: TRBV5-1
size: .
D: TRBD1
J: TRBJ2-2

DNA: TGTGCCAGCAGCCTTGGGACAGGACGCAATCAGCCCCAGCATTTT
CDR3: CASSLGTGRNQPQHF
V: TRBV7-2
size: once
D: TRBD1
J: TRBJ1-5

DNA: TGCGCCAGCAGCCAAGGACAGAGCAATCAGCCCCAGCATTTT
CDR3: CASSQGQSNQPQHF
V: TRBV10-2
size: .
D: .
J: TRBJ1-5

DNA: TGTGCCAGCAGAAACTCGGGGAACTATGGCTACACCTTC
CDR3: CASRNSGNYGYTF
V: TRBV28
size: .
D: .
J: TRBJ1-2

DNA: TGCGCCAGCAGCCCCCGACGGACTGATCTCTATGGCTACACCTTC
CDR3: CASSPRRTDLYGYTF
V: TRBV5-1
size: few
D: .
J: TRBJ1-2

DNA: TGCAGCGTTGAAGACGACCGACGACAGGGATCCCACTCTGGGGCCAACGTCCTGACTTTC
CDR3: CSVEDDRRQGSHSGANVLTF
V: TRBV29-1
size: .
D: TRBD1
J: TRBJ2-6

DNA: TGTGCCAGCAGCCCACTCGACAGGGTCTATGGCTACACCTTC
CDR3: CASSPLDRVYGYTF
V: TRBV27
size: few
D: TRBD1
J: TRBJ1-2

DNA: TGTGCCAGCAGGATCGGGACAGATAATTACAATGAGCAGTTCTTC
CDR3: CASRIGTDNYNEQFF
V: TRBV27
size: few
D: TRBD1
J: TRBJ2-1

DNA: TGTGCCAGCTCACCACGGCAGGGGGCCTACAATGAGCAGTTCTTC
CDR3: CASSPRQGAYNEQFF
V: TRBV18
size: .
D: TRBD1
J: TRBJ2-1

DNA: TGTGCCAGCTTATGGGGGACAGGGCCAAAAGGAGGAGCTTTCTTT
CDR3: CASLWGTGPKGGAFF
V: TRBV6-1
size: .
D: TRBD1
J: TRBJ1-1

DNA: TGTGCCGGCGGTTCCGGGACAGGCTCCTACGAGCAGTACTTC
CDR3: CAGGSGTGSYEQYF
V: TRBV28
size: .
D: TRBD1
J: TRBJ2-7

DNA: TGCGCCAGCAGCCAAGTGTCCGGTACCGGGGAGCTGTTTTTT
CDR3: CASSQVSGTGELFF
V: TRBV4-3
size: .
D: .
J: TRBJ2-2

DNA: TGTGCCAGCAGGGGGGATCGAGCGGGAGGCAATGAGCAGTTCTTC
CDR3: CASRGDRAGGNEQFF
V: TRBV2
size: .
D: TRBD2
J: TRBJ2-1

DNA: TGTGCCAGCCGCGGGGGACAGGGGGCCTACGAGCAGTACTTC
CDR3: CASRGGQGAYEQYF
V: TRBV28
size: .
D: TRBD1
J: TRBJ2-7

DNA: TGTGCCAGCAGTTTATCGCAGGGGATAAGGGAGACCCAGTACTTC
CDR3: CASSLSQGIRETQYF
V: TRBV28
size: .
D: .
J: TRBJ2-5

DNA: TGTGCCAGCAGCTTAACGGGGACACCTTACGAGCAGTACTTC
CDR3: CASSLTGTPYEQYF
V: TRBV7-9
size: .
D: .
J: TRBJ2-7

DNA: TGTGCCAGCAGTTTACGGGAGACCCGGTACTTC
CDR3: CASSLRETRYF
V: TRBV28
size: .
D: .
J: TRBJ2-5

DNA: TGTGCCCCCCCTCGAGGGGACAGGGGGACCAAACATGGTGGCTACACCTTC
CDR3: CAPPRGDRGTKHGGYTF
V: TRBV27
size: .
D: TRBD1
J: TRBJ1-2

DNA: TGTGCCAGCTCACCACGGACAGGGCCTGACACTGAAGCTTTCTTT
CDR3: CASSPRTGPDTEAFF
V: TRBV18
size: .
D: TRBD1
J: TRBJ1-1

DNA: TGTGCCATCAGTAATGGACAGGGGGCAACTGGCTACACCTTC
CDR3: CAISNGQGATGYTF
V: TRBV10-3
size: .
D: TRBD1
J: TRBJ1-2

DNA: TGTGCCAGAAGCTCCCGGCGGATGGGAGCTTTCTTT
CDR3: CARSSRRMGAFF
V: TRBV5-3
size: .
D: .
J: TRBJ1-1

DNA: TGTGCCAGCAGCCGGTTTTCGGGACTAGCGCCCCCCGAGGTCAAAAACATTCAGTACTTC
CDR3: CASSRFSGLAPPEVKNIQYF
V: TRBV13
size: .
D: TRBD2
J: TRBJ2-4

DNA: TGTGCCAGCTCATCGTACAGGGGGCAGTCAACTAATGAAAAACTGTTTTTT
CDR3: CASSSYRGQSTNEKLFF
V: TRBV18
size: .
D: TRBD1
J: TRBJ1-4

DNA: TGTGCCAGTAGTATAGAGAATAACAACGTATATGGCTACACCTTC
CDR3: CASSIENNNVYGYTF
V: TRBV19
size: .
D: .
J: TRBJ1-2

DNA: TGTGCCAGCAGCCAAGCGGGGGGGGCGTCCTACGAGCAGTACTTC
CDR3: CASSQAGGASYEQYF
V: TRBV14
size: .
D: TRBD2
J: TRBJ2-7

DNA: TGTGCCAGCAGTCCCCATCACAGGGGCGAAGCTTTCTTT
CDR3: CASSPHHRGEAFF
V: TRBV6-6
size: .
D: TRBD1
J: TRBJ1-1

DNA: TGTGCCAGCCAAAATGGGGCAACCAAAAACATTCAGTACTTC
CDR3: CASQNGATKNIQYF
V: TRBV6-5
size: few
D: .
J: TRBJ2-4

DNA: TGTGCCAGCAGTGAACCTGCCCAGGGGGATACGCAGTATTTT
CDR3: CASSEPAQGDTQYF
V: TRBV25-1
size: .
D: .
J: TRBJ2-3

DNA: TGTGCCAGCACCAAACGGGGGGAGACAGAATTATCTGGGGCCAACGTCCTGACTTTC
CDR3: CASTKRGETELSGANVLTF
V: TRBV27
size: .
D: TRBD2
J: TRBJ2-6

DNA: TGTGCCAGCAGTTACACCCCGGTACTGGAGCAGTTCTTC
CDR3: CASSYTPVLEQFF
V: TRBV6-5
size: once
D: .
J: TRBJ2-1

DNA: TGTGCCAGCAGTCCCTCGGTAAGAAGCGGGCGGAGCGAGTCACCCCTCCACTTT
CDR3: CASSPSVRSGRSESPLHF
V: TRBV9
size: .
D: .
J: TRBJ1-6

DNA: TGTGCCAGCAGTTCCAAGGACAGCATGAACACTGAAGCTTTCTTT
CDR3: CASSSKDSMNTEAFF
V: TRBV7-9
size: .
D: .
J: TRBJ1-1